This T cell receptor beta chain is drawn from a study of blood T cell repertoires in COVID-19. Sequencing used immunoSEQ multiplex PCR; TCRdb keeps in-frame clones, though not all of them. This sample yields roughly 250,000 clones, of which 85% to 90% are seen a single time; 0.99% belongs to the top ten. V was pared by 4 bases and J by 3 bases, with 9 bases between. The CDR3 consists of 14 residues. The V gene's germline CDR1 is MGHRA and CDR2 YSYEKL. The specimen was peripheral blood. The sequence was collected from a woman in her forties who had recovered from COVID-19. This chain links TRBV4-1 with TRBJ2-2, with D possibly matching TRBD2 (5 bases). The chain's CDR3 is CASSPSGYTGELFF. DNA for the CDR3: TGCGCCAGCAGCCCCTCGGGGTACACCGGGGAGCTGTTTTTT.